These 13 T cell receptor beta chains share one sample of origin, sequenced in a study of shared clonotypes between healthy human individuals. Here immunoSEQ multiplex PCR was the method, and the copy in TCRdb shows in-frame clones only, minus some. This table has 1.5 million to 1.9 million clones, around 98% appearing once. Input material: naive CD4+ T cells sorted from blood. Subset of the sample: CD45RA+ positively selected. Source of these receptors: a man aged 30 to 45 in good health.

The chain employs TRBV15 and TRBJ2-5; the match to TRBD1 covers 10 bases. Germline V gene data show CDR1 as LNHNV and CDR2 as YYDKDF (reference sequence). Germline trimming cut 3 bases from V and 5 bases from J; bases unmatched to any gene: 6. This CDR3 spans 15 amino acids. CDR3 in DNA: TGTGCCACCAGCAGTTATGACAGGGGGCAGGAGACCCAGTACTTC. Translating it yields CATSSYDRGQETQYF.

The rearrangement links TRBV27 to TRBJ1-5; a possible D gene is TRBD1 (5 bases). Germline CDR1 reads MNHEY; CDR2 reads SMNVEV (reference sequence). The CDR3 covers 14 residues. V was clipped by 10 bases and J by 4 bases, with 17 bases between them. The CDR3 reads CATRGLGPNQPQHF. CDR3 DNA sequence: TGTGCCACCCGGGGACTAGGTCCAAATCAGCCCCAGCATTTT.

Details on this clone: Other DNA sequences in this sample translate to the same CDR3. The chain recombines TRBV5-1 with TRBJ2-2; D is unclear. Looked up from germline, CDR1 is SGHRS and CDR2 is YFSETQ. CDR3 length: 13 amino acids. The V gene lost 4 bases and the J gene lost 2 bases, with 6 bases spanning the gap. DNA for the CDR3: TGCGCCAGCAGCGTGGGAAACACCGGGGAGCTGTTTTTT. Protein: CASSVGNTGELFF.

The J gene is TRBJ2-3, the V gene TRBV7-2, with D hard to call. Germline V lookup: CDR1 SGHTA, CDR2 FQGNSA. This CDR3 is 12 amino acids long. The ends were cut back, 4 bases at V and 6 bases at J, with 8 bases in the middle. CDR3 coding DNA: TGTGCCAGCAGCTCCCCTTGGGATACGCAGTATTTT. Translating it yields CASSSPWDTQYF. Full variable domain (remainder filled in from reference TRBV7-2 and TRBJ2-3): GAGVSQSPSNKVTEKGKDVELRCDPISGHTALYWYRQSLGQGLEFLIYFQGNSAPDKSGLPSDRFSAERTGGSVSTLTIQRTQQEDSAVYLCASSSPWDTQYFGPGTRLTVL.

The rearrangement joins TRBV6-1 to TRBJ2-7; 9 bases are shared with TRBD1. The CDR3 totals 15 residues. V shed 5 bases and J 2 bases; nucleotides not matched to a gene: 7. CDR1 is MNHNS, CDR2 SASEGT, per germline. This CDR3 reads CASSRPGTGTYEQYF. Written as DNA, the CDR3 is TGTGCCAGCAGTCGCCCCGGGACAGGGACCTACGAGCAGTACTTC.

The V gene is TRBV4-1, the J gene TRBJ2-7; D not certain. This CDR3 comprises 14 residues. V dropped 2 bases and J dropped 0 bases, with 8 bases sitting between them. The V gene's germline CDR1 is MGHRA and CDR2 YSYEKL. The chain's CDR3 is CASSQLQFSYEQYF. Here the CDR3 DNA reads TGCGCCAGCAGCCAATTACAGTTCTCCTACGAGCAGTACTTC.

The CDR3 DNA reads TGTGCCAGCAGCGTAGATCCGGGGAGGGACTATGGCTACACCTTC. This codes for CASSVDPGRDYGYTF. The chain uses TRBV9 and TRBJ1-2; D remains ambiguous. The CDR3 totals 15 residues. Trimming took 0 bases from V and 3 from J, leaving 12 bases between them. Germline V lookup: CDR1 SGDLS, CDR2 YYNGEE. Full variable domain (outside the CDR3, taken from reference TRBV9 and TRBJ1-2): DSGVTQTPKHLITATGQRVTLRCSPRSGDLSVYWYQQSLDQGLQFLIQYYNGEERAKGNILERFSAQQFPDLHSELNLSSLELGDSALYFCASSVDPGRDYGYTFGSGTRLTVV.

This chain joins TRBV6-5 and TRBJ2-6; D may be TRBD1 (6 bases). This CDR3 contains 15 residues. Germline CDR1 and CDR2: MNHEY and SVGAGI. Trimming stripped 6 bases from V and 2 bases from J, with 11 bases between. CDR3 region: CASRLGGTGANVLTF. The CDR3 DNA reads as TGTGCCAGCAGATTAGGGGGAACTGGGGCCAACGTCCTGACTTTC.

V gene TRBV5-1 combines with J gene TRBJ1-5; 8 bases are shared with TRBD1. J gave up 6 bases and V 5 bases, and 7 bases lay outside the gene matches. Germline V gene sequence: CDR1 SGHRS, CDR2 YFSETQ. The CDR3 runs to 14 residues. CDR3 coding DNA: TGCGCCAGCAGGAAGGACAGGGATACTCAGCCCCAGCATTTT. Translation gives CASRKDRDTQPQHF.

The rearrangement joins TRBV4-3 to TRBJ2-7; D is possibly TRBD2 (6 bases). From germline, CDR1 is LGHNA and CDR2 YSLEER. V was pared by 1 base and J by 6 bases, with 19 bases between. The CDR3 is 16 amino acids. The CDR3 coding sequence is TGCGCCAGCAGCCAAGTGGGTCCTGATCTGGGGGGCGAGCAGTACTTC. This encodes CASSQVGPDLGGEQYF.

The chain is built from TRBV11-2 and TRBJ2-2; 9 nucleotides match TRBD2. The CDR3 sequence is 16 residues long. Germline-derived CDR1 and CDR2 are SGHAT and FQNNGV. Trimming cost V 1 base and J 1 base; bases outside gene matches: 1. CDR3 in amino acids: CASSLGLAVNTGELFF. The CDR3 nucleotides read TGTGCCAGCAGCTTAGGACTAGCGGTGAACACCGGGGAGCTGTTTTTT.

The genes are TRBV7-2 and TRBJ2-2, with TRBD1 identical over 9 bases. CDR3 length: 14 amino acids. Germline CDR1 and CDR2: SGHTA and FQGNSA. The J segment lost 5 bases and the V segment lost 6 bases, leaving 4 bases of the junction unmatched. CDR3: CASSTGGWTGELFF. CDR3 sequence (DNA): TGTGCCAGCAGTACAGGGGGCTGGACCGGGGAGCTGTTTTTT.

This sequence joins TRBV28 and TRBJ1-1, with 7 bases matching TRBD1. There are 15 residues in the CDR3. Germline CDR1 is MDHEN and CDR2 is SYDVKM. V shed 3 bases and J 1 base; nucleotides not matched to a gene: 5. CDR3 nucleotides: TGTGCCAGCAGTTTGGACAGGCCCTCGAACACTGAAGCTTTCTTT. Amino acids: CASSLDRPSNTEAFF.